This paragraph covers one T cell receptor beta chain sequence. What it recognizes is unknown. The authors incorporated unique molecular identifiers into the TCR beta cDNA libraries. TCRdb itself ran the PCR reads through MiXCR, one entry per CDR3 protein. This repertoire shows hundreds of thousands of distinct CDR3 sequences, roughly 30% found once; its top ten account for more than 0.55%. The data originate from a study of post-analysis software for immune sequencing data. Overall study context: Progressive-relapsing, secondary progressive and relapsing-remitting multiple sclerosis were among the disease courses included.

There are 14 residues in the CDR3. Germline values: CDR1 DFQATT, CDR2 SNEGSKA (reference sequence). V lost 7 bases and J lost 0, with 16 bases in between. Study-wide results and caveats: Patients showed TRBV5-6, TRBV5-1 and TRBV20-1 among roughly 5 TRBV segments more frequent than in controls. F measure clustering grouped samples strongly by preparation batch. Relative to controls, patients with multiple sclerosis showed significantly lower normalized Chao1 diversity.

Source material: blood. The TCR originated in a girl between 10 and 17 years old with multiple sclerosis. The chain recombines TRBV20-1 with TRBJ2-7, with D perhaps given as TRBD1 or TRBD2 (5 bases each). In nucleotides, the CDR3 is TGCAGTGTTCAAGTGGGACCTAGCTCCTACGAGCAGTACTTC. Protein product: CSVQVGPSSYEQYF.